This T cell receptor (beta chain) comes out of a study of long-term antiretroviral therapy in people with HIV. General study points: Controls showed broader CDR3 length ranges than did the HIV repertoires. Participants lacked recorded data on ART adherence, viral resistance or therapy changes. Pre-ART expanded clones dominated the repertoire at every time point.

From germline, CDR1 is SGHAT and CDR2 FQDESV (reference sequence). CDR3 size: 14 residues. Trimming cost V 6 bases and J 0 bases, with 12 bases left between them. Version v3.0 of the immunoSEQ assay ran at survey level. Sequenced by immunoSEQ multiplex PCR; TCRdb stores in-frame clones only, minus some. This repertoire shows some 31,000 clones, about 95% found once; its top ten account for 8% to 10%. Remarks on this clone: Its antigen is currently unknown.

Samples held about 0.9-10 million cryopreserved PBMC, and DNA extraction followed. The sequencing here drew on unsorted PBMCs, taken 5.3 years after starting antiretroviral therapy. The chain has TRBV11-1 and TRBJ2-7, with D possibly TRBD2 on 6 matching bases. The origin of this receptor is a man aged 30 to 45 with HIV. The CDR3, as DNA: TGTGCCAGCAGGCCTCGGGACTCCTCCTACGAGCAGTACTTC. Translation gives CASRPRDSSYEQYF.